This T cell receptor beta chain emerged from a study of blood T cell repertoires in COVID-19. Germline V gene data show CDR1 as SGHTA and CDR2 as FQGNSA. The length of the CDR3 is 15 residues. V shed 5 bases, J shed 4 bases, and the junction held 5 bases outside the gene matches. Profiling relied on immunoSEQ multiplex PCR, and the TCRdb table lists in-frame clones only, not all of them. The data contain fewer than 250,000 clones, roughly 86% of them singletons. The J gene is TRBJ1-2, the V gene TRBV7-2, with 12 bases that match TRBD1. The specimen was peripheral blood. The receptor's source is a man aged 45 to 65 with acute or convalescent COVID-19. CDR3 sequence: CASSLGQGAGYGYTF. The CDR3 DNA sequence: TGTGCCAGCAGCCTGGGACAGGGGGCAGGCTATGGCTACACCTTC.